The T cell receptor (beta chain) under discussion was sequenced for a study of cytomegalovirus exposure and HLA in healthy donors (TCRdb year 2017). About the investigation overall: An earlier analysis of roughly 630 of the donors reported 250 to 350 Gb of sequence data and more than 90 million unique TCR beta sequences from about 200 million T cells. Roughly 290 gigabases of sequencing data and approximately 91 million unique TCR sequences made up an early release that covered 500 to 700 HLA-typed donors. Among the roughly 400 genotyped donors, approximately 76% belonged to the genetic ancestry cluster associated with self-reported Caucasian donors. The study aimed to test whether cataloging public T cell receptors could reveal signatures of past pathogen exposure. The study used immunosequencing to profile the T cell repertoires of about 670 subjects and linked those repertoires to cytomegalovirus serostatus. A separate validation cohort of over 95 different subjects was used in addition to the roughly 620-subject first cohort. The study combined high-throughput TCR immunosequencing, statistical association of individual TCRs with disease status, and machine learning to predict cytomegalovirus infection status. To study patterns of TCR occurrence, a later analysis re-analyzed previously published TCR beta repertoires from 666 donors and added high-resolution HLA genotyping. The later analysis used no new phenotypic data to find candidate immune exposures, relying instead on TCR beta sequences and their occurrence across donors. In an earlier analysis of 587 of the donors, high-throughput TCR beta sequencing was used to judge whether each TCR beta V gene segment behaved as functional or pseudogenic. Donor age, sex, ethnicity and CMV serostatus were compiled alongside the repertoire data. In a later genetic analysis, genome-wide SNP genotypes for about three fifths of the roughly 670 donors were used, and that subset was treated as a discovery cohort. Every discovery cohort repertoire had been produced on one sequencing platform. Both class I and class II loci were covered by HLA typing, at four-digit resolution. The number of donors typed differed by locus, with roughly 620-640 for A, B, C, DRB1 and DQB1, around 520 for DQA1, 606 for DPA1, and under 490 for DPB1. Several DR-DQ haplotypes were treated as single units for association and clustering because of strong linkage in the cohort. Across 300 to 500 genotyped donors of the cohort, an average of about 240,000 unique TCR beta nucleotide sequences per donor were sequenced, and about a sixth of those sequences were non-productive. Broader findings and caveats from the paper: The study gave a list of about 170 TCR beta chains associated with cytomegalovirus. Assigning TCR associations to individual alleles was difficult when HLA alleles, especially DR and DQ, strongly co-occurred. A later analysis found that HLA-associated TCR beta chains were more clonally expanded and had lower generation probabilities than equally common non-associated chains. Linkage disequilibrium might explain the correlated functional status among segregating V segments, but an unknown experimental factor could not be excluded. In a later analysis, most CMV-associated TCR beta chains were found to appear HLA-restricted, with HLA associations seemingly driven largely by CMV exposure. In this cohort, only TCR beta chains were sequenced, and detectable features were limited by the absence of alpha or paired-chain data. Across donors, most TCR sequences were observed very rarely, whereas some public TCRs were present in many individuals. The authors suggested that the approach could potentially be extended to other disease states and immunological phenotypes. A later genetic analysis associated a missense DCLRE1C variant with V-gene and J-gene trimming of TCR beta chains, and an independent cohort replicated the association. Because HLA typing was missing for some donors at each locus, association tests included only the typed subset. Presence/absence analyses assumed roughly uniform sequencing depth across donors, an assumption that may not hold. According to a later genetic analysis, donors in an Asian-associated ancestry cluster had fewer N-insertions in productive TCRs than the approximately 650-donor mean. Three of the identified cytomegalovirus-associated TCR beta chains were confirmed in vitro to be specific for cytomegalovirus antigens. Roughly 17 rarely observed V segments, including chromosome 9 orphons, were excluded from the earlier analysis of approximately 500 of the donors because counts were too low. Specific HLA alleles were associated with 15,000 to 20,000 TCR beta sequences at a false discovery rate of 0.05 in a later analysis. A group of highly shared sequence variants was considered likely to be a technical artifact of the sequencing pipeline. In a later analysis, the rate of TCR association differed among HLA loci, with DRB1 alleles having the most associated TCRs and HLA-C alleles having the fewest. A further reported finding was that TCR beta sequences accurately predicted the HLA-A and HLA-B alleles for most subjects in the first cohort. CMV serostatus was the only immune exposure information available for the cohort. A later analysis reported that several top co-occurrence clusters appeared linked to parvovirus B19, influenza, CMV and Epstein-Barr virus. The classifier was reported to diagnose cytomegalovirus status with high specificity and sensitivity in both the original and validation cohorts. Some IMGT-functional V segments, including TRBV6-2 and TRBV6-3, could not be distinguished by the 87-base-pair reads and were therefore excluded. In an earlier analysis of 587 of the donors, most TCR beta V segments appeared in productive rearrangements about 87% or about 30% of the time, broadly matching IMGT annotations.

This clone was counted only a few times. Its antigen specificity is not known. One base away there is no much larger clone; base qualities are not given. CDR1 is given as LNHDA and CDR2 as SQIVND, both from the germline V gene (reference sequence). V lost 5 bases and J lost 1 base, and the count of bases not matched to a germline gene is 3. The CDR3 runs 14 amino acids, cysteine and phenylalanine included. Only CDR3 DNA remains: 42 bases, in frame from the first base. The library was obtained by the immunoSEQ multiplex PCR assay. For the multiplex PCR, a mixture combining 60 forward primers for TCR Vbeta segments and 13 reverse primers for TCR Jbeta segments was used. Amplification of the CDR3 region of rearranged TCR beta genes was performed with a multiplex PCR assay on genomic DNA. The amplified TCR beta libraries were sequenced on the Illumina HiSeq System as 87-base-pair reads. Concerning the study's data processing: Across the 500 to 750 repertoires, a later analysis counted some 81 million unique TCR beta chains, around 11 million of which were shared by at least two donors. Raw reads were error-corrected and collapsed into unique sequences with a nearest-neighbor algorithm that merged closely related sequences to remove PCR and sequencing errors. V, D and J gene segments were assigned by aligning CDR3 sequences to IMGT reference sequences. For a sequence to be retained, a match of at least six nucleotides to both a V gene segment and a J gene segment was required. A rearrangement was called productive if the CDR3 had no stop codons and remained in frame with V and J, and every other rearrangement was called non-productive. CDR3 was defined according to IMGT convention as the region running from the second conserved V-encoded cysteine to the conserved J-encoded phenylalanine. The earlier analysis of 550 to 650 of the donors excluded any sequence lacking an unambiguous match to a single V gene segment. An earlier analysis of some 500 of the donors classified V segments as functional when productive rearrangements were above 56.7% and as segregating when the standard deviation between donors was above 5%. To diagnose cytomegalovirus status from the catalog of TCR beta chain sequences, a statistical classification framework was built. V and J gene assignment, in a later analysis, came from comparing TCR nucleotide sequences with IMGT/GENE-DB human TR gene sequences. The TCRdist pipeline was used in a later analysis to assign CDR3 sequences and most-parsimonious VDJ recombination scenarios. In a later analysis, each TCR beta chain was defined by its CDR3 amino acid sequence together with its V-gene family, and reads lacking a unique V-gene family were excluded. In a later analysis, 500 to 650 highly shared, low-generation-probability nucleotide sequences were removed to address suspected cross-contamination and a sequencing artifact. In a later analysis, a clonal expansion index for each public chain was calculated from normalized within-repertoire ranks of inferred template counts. In a later analysis, generation probabilities were computed using a VDJ recombination model fitted to out-of-frame rearrangements, and the results were checked against IGoR. In a later analysis, hypergeometric tests were used to score TCR-TCR, TCR-HLA and TCR-CMV co-occurrence, with a repertoire-size bias correction applied to TCR pairs. In a later analysis, false discovery rates were estimated by permuting HLA or CMV assignments 20 times. In a later analysis, co-occurring TCRs were grouped with DBSCAN, and TCRdist sequence similarity was added when clustering was performed within HLA-allele-positive subsets. For co-occurrence clustering, repertoires with fewer than 30,000 or more than 120,000 public chains were excluded, along with several repertoires with anomalous nucleotide sharing. TCRdb retrieved this table from immuneACCESS and kept in-frame rearrangements only. Not all clones are present; in checked studies, unresolved V genes account for under half, and no reason is known for the remainder. V, J and clone size reflect that table, while D and trimming were determined from the DNA. A total of 100,000 to 150,000 clones appear in this sample, roughly 80% of them only once. The biggest ten clones account for over 3% of the sample.

In total, 666 healthy bone marrow donors made up the cohort. At the time of sampling, every cohort member was nominally healthy, though immune exposures that went unrecorded were likely present. The donor tested CMV seronegative and was one of the 352 seronegative cohort members. Each donor provided a peripheral blood sample, and peripheral blood mononuclear cells were used for TCR beta sequencing. The Qiagen DNeasy Blood Extraction Kit was used to extract genomic DNA from the blood cell samples. The chain is assembled from TRBV19 and TRBJ2-7, with 9 bases aligning to TRBD1. The sequenced sample was PBMCs. This TCR was sampled from a woman aged 40 to 49 in good health and CMV-seronegative. The nucleotides are TGTGCCAGTAGTCCCGGGACAGGGTCCTACGAGCAGTACTTC. The translation is CASSPGTGSYEQYF.